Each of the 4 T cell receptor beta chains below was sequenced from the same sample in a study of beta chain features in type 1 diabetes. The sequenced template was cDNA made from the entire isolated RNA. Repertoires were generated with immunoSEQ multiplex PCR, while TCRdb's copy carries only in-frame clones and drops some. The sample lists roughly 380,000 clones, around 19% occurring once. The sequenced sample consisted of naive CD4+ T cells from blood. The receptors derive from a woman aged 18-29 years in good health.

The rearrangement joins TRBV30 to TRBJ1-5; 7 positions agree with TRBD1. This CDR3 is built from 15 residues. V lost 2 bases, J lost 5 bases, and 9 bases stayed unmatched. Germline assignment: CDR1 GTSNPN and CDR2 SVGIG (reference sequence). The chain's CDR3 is CAWSSIGQGDQPQHF. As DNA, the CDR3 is TGTGCCTGGAGTTCCATTGGCCAGGGGGATCAGCCCCAGCATTTT.

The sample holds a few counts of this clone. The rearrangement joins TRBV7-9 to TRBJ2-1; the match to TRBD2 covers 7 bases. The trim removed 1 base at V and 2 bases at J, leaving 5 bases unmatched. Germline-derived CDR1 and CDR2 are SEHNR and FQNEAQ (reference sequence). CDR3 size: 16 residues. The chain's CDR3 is CASSLVGGGPYNEQFF. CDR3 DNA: TGTGCCAGCAGCTTAGTCGGGGGAGGGCCCTACAATGAGCAGTTCTTC.

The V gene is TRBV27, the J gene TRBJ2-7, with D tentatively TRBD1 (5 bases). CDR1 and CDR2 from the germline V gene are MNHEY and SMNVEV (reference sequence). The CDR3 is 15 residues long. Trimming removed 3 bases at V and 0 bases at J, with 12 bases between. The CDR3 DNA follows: TGTGCCAGCAGTTTCGCCCCAGGGCTCTCCTACGAGCAGTACTTC. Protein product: CASSFAPGLSYEQYF.

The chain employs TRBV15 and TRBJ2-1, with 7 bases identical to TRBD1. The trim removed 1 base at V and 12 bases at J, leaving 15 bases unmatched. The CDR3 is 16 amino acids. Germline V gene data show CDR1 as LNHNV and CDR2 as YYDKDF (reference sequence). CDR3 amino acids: CATSRGEGGASKGQFF. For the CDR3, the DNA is TGTGCCACCAGCAGAGGAGAAGGGGGCGCATCAAAAGGGCAGTTCTTC.